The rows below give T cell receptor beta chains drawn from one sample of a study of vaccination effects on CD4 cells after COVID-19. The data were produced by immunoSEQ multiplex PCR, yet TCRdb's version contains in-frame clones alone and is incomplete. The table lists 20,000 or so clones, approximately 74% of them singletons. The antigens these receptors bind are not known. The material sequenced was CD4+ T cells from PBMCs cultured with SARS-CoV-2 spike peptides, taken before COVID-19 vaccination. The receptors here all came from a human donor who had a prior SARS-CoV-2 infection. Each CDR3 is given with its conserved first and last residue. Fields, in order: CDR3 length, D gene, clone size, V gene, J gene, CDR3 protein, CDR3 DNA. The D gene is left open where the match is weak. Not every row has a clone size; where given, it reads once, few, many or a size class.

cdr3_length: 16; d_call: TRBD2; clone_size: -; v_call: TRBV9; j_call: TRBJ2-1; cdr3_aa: CASSASGGASYNEQFF; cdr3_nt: TGTGCCAGCAGCGCAAGCGGGGGGGCCTCCTACAATGAGCAGTTCTTC
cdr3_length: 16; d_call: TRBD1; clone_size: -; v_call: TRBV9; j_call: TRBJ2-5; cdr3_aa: CASSVGQGRNQETQYF; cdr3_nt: TGTGCCAGCAGCGTTGGACAGGGGAGGAACCAAGAGACCCAGTACTTC
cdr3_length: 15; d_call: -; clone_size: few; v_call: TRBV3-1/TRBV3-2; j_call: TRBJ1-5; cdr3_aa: CASSLGRRTNQPQHF; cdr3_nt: TGTGCCAGCAGCCTCGGTAGGCGGACTAATCAGCCCCAGCATTTT
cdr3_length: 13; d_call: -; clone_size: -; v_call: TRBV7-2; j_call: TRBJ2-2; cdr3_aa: CASSLIRTGELFF; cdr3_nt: TGTGCCAGCAGTCTCATCCGAACCGGGGAGCTGTTTTTT
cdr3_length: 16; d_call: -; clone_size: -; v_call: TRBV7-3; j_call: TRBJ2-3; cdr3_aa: CASSLGAGGITDTQYF; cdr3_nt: TGTGCCAGCAGCTTGGGGGCTGGCGGGATCACAGATACGCAGTATTTT
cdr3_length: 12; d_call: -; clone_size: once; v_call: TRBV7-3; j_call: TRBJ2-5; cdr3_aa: CASSPNGETQYF; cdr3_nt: TGTGCCAGCAGCCCTAACGGCGAGACCCAGTACTTC
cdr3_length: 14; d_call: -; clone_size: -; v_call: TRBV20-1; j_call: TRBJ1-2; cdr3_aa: CSAIDWGENYGYTF; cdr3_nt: TGCAGTGCTATTGATTGGGGCGAAAACTATGGCTACACCTTC
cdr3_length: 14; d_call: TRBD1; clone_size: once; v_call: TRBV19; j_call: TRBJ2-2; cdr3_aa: CASSNRGSTGELFF; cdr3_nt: TGTGCCAGTTCAAACAGGGGGAGCACCGGGGAGCTGTTTTTT
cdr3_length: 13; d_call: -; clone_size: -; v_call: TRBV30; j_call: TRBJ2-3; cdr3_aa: CAWSPQGADTQYF; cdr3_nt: TGTGCCTGGAGTCCACAGGGAGCAGATACGCAGTATTTT
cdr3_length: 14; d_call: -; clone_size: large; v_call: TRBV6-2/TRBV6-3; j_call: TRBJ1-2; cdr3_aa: CASSYRGTLAGYTF; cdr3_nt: TGTGCCAGCAGTTACCGGGGGACTTTAGCTGGCTACACCTTC
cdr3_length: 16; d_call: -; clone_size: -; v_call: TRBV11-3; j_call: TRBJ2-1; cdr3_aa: CASSRGHRGGYNEQFF; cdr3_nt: TGTGCCAGCAGCCGCGGCCACAGGGGGGGGTACAATGAGCAGTTCTTC
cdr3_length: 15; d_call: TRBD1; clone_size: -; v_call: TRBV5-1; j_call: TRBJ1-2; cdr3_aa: CASSHETGQGYGYTF; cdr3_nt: TGCGCCAGCAGCCACGAGACAGGGCAGGGGTATGGCTACACCTTC
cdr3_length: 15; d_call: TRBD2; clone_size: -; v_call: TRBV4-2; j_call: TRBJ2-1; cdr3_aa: CASSPTSGTYNEQFF; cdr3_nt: TGTGCCAGCAGCCCAACTAGCGGTACCTACAATGAGCAGTTCTTC
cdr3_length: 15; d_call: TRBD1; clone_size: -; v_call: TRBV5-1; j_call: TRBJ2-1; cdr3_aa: CASSLGGTGNGEQFF; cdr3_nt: TGCGCCAGCAGCTTGGGCGGGACAGGGAATGGTGAGCAGTTCTTC
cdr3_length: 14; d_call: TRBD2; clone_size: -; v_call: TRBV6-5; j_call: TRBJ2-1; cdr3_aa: CASRPGLAGNEQFF; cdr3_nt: TGTGCCAGCAGACCGGGACTAGCGGGCAATGAGCAGTTCTTC
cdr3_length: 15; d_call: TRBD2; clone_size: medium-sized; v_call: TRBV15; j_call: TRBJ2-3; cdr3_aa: CATSSSREPTDTQYF; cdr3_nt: TGTGCCACCAGCAGTTCGCGGGAGCCAACAGATACGCAGTATTTT
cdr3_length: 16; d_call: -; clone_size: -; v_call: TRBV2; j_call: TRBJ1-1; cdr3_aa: CASRDISTDLNTEAFF; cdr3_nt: TGTGCCAGCAGAGACATTTCGACGGACCTGAACACTGAAGCTTTCTTT
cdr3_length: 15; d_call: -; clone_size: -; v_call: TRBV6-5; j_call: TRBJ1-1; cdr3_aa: CASSPAGQGILEAFF; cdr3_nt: TGTGCCAGCAGTCCAGCAGGCCAGGGGATCCTTGAAGCTTTCTTT
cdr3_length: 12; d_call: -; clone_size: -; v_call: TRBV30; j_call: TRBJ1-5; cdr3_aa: CACGTYNQPQHF; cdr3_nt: TGTGCCTGCGGGACCTACAATCAGCCCCAGCATTTT
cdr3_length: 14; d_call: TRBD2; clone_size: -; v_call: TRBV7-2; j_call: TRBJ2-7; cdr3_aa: CASIGVAGPYEQYF; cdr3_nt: TGTGCCAGCATCGGGGTAGCGGGGCCGTACGAGCAGTACTTC
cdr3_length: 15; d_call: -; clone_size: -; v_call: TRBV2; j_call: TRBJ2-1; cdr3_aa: CASSLESRSYNEQFF; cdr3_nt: TGTGCCAGCAGTCTCGAGAGTAGGTCCTACAATGAGCAGTTCTTC
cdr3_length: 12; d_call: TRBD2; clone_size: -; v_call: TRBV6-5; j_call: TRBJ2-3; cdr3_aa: CASSKLAGTQYF; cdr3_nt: TGTGCCAGCAGTAAACTAGCGGGTACGCAGTATTTT
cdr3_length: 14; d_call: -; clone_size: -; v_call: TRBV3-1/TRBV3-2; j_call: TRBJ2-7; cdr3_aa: CASSQDLLIYEQYF; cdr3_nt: TGTGCCAGCAGCCAAGATCTACTAATTTACGAGCAGTACTTC
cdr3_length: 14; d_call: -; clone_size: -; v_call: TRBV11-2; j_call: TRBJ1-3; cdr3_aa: CASSLAGLGNTIYF; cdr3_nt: TGTGCCAGCAGCTTAGCAGGACTCGGAAACACCATATATTTT
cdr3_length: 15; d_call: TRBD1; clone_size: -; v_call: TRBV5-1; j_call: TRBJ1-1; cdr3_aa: CASSPTTGGVAEAFF; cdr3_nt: TGCGCCAGCAGCCCTACGACAGGGGGGGTCGCTGAAGCTTTCTTT
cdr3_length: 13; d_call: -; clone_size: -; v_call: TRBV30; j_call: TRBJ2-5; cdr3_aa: CAWSVLGTETQYF; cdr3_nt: TGTGCCTGGAGTGTTTTGGGTACAGAGACCCAGTACTTC
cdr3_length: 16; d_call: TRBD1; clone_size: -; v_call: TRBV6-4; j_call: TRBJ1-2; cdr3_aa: CASSWTGDRPEGGYTF; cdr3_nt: TGTGCCAGCAGCTGGACCGGGGACAGACCGGAGGGTGGCTACACCTTC
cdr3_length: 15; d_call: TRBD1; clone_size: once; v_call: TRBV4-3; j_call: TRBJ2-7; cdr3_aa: CASSHGTGSSYEQYF; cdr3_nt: TGCGCCAGCAGCCACGGGACAGGCAGCTCCTACGAGCAGTACTTC
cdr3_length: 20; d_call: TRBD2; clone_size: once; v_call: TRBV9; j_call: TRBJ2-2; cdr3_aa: CASSVGSSGRGAPNTGELFF; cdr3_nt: TGTGCCAGCAGCGTAGGGTCTAGCGGGAGAGGAGCCCCAAACACCGGGGAGCTGTTTTTT
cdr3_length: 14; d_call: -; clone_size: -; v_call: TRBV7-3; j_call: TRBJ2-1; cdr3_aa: CASSLISTPSEQFF; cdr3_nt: TGTGCCAGCAGCTTAATTTCGACCCCCTCCGAGCAGTTCTTC
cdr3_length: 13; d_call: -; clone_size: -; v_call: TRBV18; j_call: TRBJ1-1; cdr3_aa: CASSPSLNTEAFF; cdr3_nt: TGTGCCAGCTCACCATCCTTGAACACTGAAGCTTTCTTT
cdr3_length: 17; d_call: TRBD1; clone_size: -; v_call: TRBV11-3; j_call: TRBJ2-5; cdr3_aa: CASSLGRTGSLQETQYF; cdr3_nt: TGTGCCAGCAGCTTAGGGAGGACAGGGTCTTTGCAAGAGACCCAGTACTTC
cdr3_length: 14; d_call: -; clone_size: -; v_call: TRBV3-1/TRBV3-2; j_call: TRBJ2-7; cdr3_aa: CASSNLPSSDEQYF; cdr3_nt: TGTGCCAGCAGCAACCTTCCGTCTAGCGACGAGCAGTACTTC
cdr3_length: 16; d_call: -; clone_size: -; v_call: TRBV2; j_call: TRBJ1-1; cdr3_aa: CAQPVGLVGTSREAFF; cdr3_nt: TGTGCCCAGCCTGTCGGTTTGGTGGGAACGTCTAGAGAAGCTTTCTTT
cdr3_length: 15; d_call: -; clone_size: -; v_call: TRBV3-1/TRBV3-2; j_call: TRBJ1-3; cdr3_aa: CASSLIGAAGNTIYF; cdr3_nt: TGTGCCAGCAGCCTCATTGGGGCAGCGGGAAACACCATATATTTT
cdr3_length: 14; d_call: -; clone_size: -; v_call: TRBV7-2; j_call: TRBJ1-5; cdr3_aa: CASSPDYFAMTQHF; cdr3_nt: TGTGCCAGCAGCCCTGACTACTTTGCGATGACCCAGCATTTT
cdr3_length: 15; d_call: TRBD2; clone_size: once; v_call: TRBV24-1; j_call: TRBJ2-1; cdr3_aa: CATSDSGTHGNEQFF; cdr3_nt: TGTGCCACCAGTGATAGCGGGACTCACGGGAATGAGCAGTTCTTC
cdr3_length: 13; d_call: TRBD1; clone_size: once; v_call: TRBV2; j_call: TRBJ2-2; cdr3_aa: CASSGQGHGELFF; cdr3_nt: TGTGCCAGCAGTGGACAGGGACACGGGGAGCTGTTTTTT
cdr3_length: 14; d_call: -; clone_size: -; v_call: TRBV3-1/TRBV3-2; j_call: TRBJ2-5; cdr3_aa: CASSQEASSKTQYF; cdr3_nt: TGTGCCAGCAGCCAAGAGGCCAGCTCAAAGACCCAGTACTTC
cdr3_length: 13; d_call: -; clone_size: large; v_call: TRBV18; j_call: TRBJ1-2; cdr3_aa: CASSPPGHYGYTF; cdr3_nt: TGTGCCAGCTCACCACCGGGTCACTATGGCTACACCTTC
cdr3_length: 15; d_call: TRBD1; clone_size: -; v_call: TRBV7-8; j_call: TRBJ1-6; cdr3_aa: CASSLALQGASPLHF; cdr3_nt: TGTGCCAGCAGCTTAGCTCTACAGGGGGCCTCACCCCTCCACTTT
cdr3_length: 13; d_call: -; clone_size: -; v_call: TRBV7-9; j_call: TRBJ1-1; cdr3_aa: CASSLDGVTEAFF; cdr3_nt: TGTGCCAGCAGCTTAGATGGGGTCACTGAAGCTTTCTTT
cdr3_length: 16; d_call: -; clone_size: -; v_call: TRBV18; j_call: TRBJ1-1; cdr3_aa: CASSPPPAGRNTEAFF; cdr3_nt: TGTGCCAGCTCGCCCCCCCCCGCAGGTAGGAACACTGAAGCTTTCTTT